The next 3 T cell receptor beta chains were all read from a single sample in a study of neurological immune-mediated disorders. TCRdb re-derived calls from the 5' RACE reads in MiXCR, one entry per CDR3 protein. The sample consists of approximately 87,000 distinct CDR3 sequences, 14% of them appearing once. Sequenced: PBMCs. The source of these receptors is a woman in her 50s in good health.

This clonotype was observed at least ten times. The chain's CDR3 is CASSLARRESYEQYF. CDR3 nucleotides: TGTGCCAGCAGTTTAGCGCGACGGGAATCATACGAGCAGTACTTC. The J gene is TRBJ2-7, the V gene TRBV12-3 or TRBV12-4; TRBD2 is a possible D gene (5 bases). The germline V and J ends were trimmed by 0 bases and 4 bases, with 13 bases remaining between them. The CDR3 is 15 amino acids.

A remark on this clonotype: A much larger clone lies one base from this, so it may be a read error. The chain carries TRBV6-5 and TRBJ1-5, with D uncertain. V shed 0 bases and J shed 6 bases, with 15 bases lying between them. CDR3 length equals 16 residues. Looked up from germline, CDR1 is MNHEY and CDR2 is SVGAGI. The CDR3 sequence is CASSYSGHGGGQPQHF. In DNA, the CDR3 is TGTGCCAGCAGTTACTCGGGCCATGGAGGAGGTCAGCCCCAGCATTTT.

In its sample, this clonotype was seen many times. The gene calls are TRBV7-8 and TRBJ2-5; 7 bases map to TRBD2. The junction had 10 bases not matched to a gene; V was cut back by 5 bases and J by 1 base. Germline CDR1 reads SGHVS; CDR2 reads FQNEAQ. The CDR3 spans 16 residues. The CDR3 bases are TGTGCCAGCAGCCGACGGCGGGAGTTATCCCAAGAGACCCAGTACTTC. Its translation: CASSRRRELSQETQYF.